One T cell receptor (beta chain) is described in this entry. This record comes from a study of blood T cell repertoires in COVID-19. Repertoires were generated with immunoSEQ multiplex PCR, while TCRdb's copy carries only in-frame clones and drops some. The sample shows roughly 220,000 clones, 84% of them seen only once. The germline CDR1 and CDR2 sequences are SNHLY and FYNNEI. V lost 5 bases and J lost 8, with 27 bases in between. CDR3 length equals 17 residues. The TCR sequence derives from a young man with active or convalescent COVID-19. This chain connects TRBV2 to TRBJ1-2; D may be TRBD1 (6 bases). The specimen was peripheral blood. The CDR3 protein is CASSQRGGSALERGYTF. DNA for the CDR3: TGTGCCAGCAGTCAGCGAGGGGGATCAGCCCTCGAGAGGGGCTACACCTTC.